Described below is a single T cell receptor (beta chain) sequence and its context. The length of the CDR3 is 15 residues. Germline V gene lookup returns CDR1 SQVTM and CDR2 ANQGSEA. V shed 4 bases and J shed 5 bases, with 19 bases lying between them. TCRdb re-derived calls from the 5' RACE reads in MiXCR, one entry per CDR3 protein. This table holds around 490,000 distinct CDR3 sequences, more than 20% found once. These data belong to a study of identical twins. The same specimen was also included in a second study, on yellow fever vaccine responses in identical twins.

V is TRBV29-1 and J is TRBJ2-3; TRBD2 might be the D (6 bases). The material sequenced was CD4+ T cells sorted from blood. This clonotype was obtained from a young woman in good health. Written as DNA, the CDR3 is TGCAGCGTTGCGGGAGACGCACAAGGTCGAGATACGCAGTATTTT. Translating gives CSVAGDAQGRDTQYF.